This TCR beta chain comes out of a study of T cell responses to AZD1222 COVID-19 vaccine. General study points: Of the AZD1222 recipients, only 5 or 6 were seropositive at baseline.

Comments on this clone: Its specificity is not known.

CDR1 MGHDK and CDR2 SYGVNS come from the germline V gene. V lost 2 bases and J lost 2, with 9 bases in between. The CDR3 loop spans 14 amino acids. Sequencing was performed with immunoSEQ multiplex PCR; in TCRdb, only in-frame clones are kept and a portion is missing. The table shows 98,000 or so clones, with 86% occurring only once. This clonotype was sampled from an adult who received the MenACWY meningococcal vaccine as a control. The sample here was peripheral blood, taken 28 days after the second dose of the MenACWY control vaccine. The chain recombines TRBV25-1 with TRBJ1-1; TRBD1 might be the D (5 bases). The CDR3 region is CASSEGGDNTEAFF. The CDR3 DNA sequence: TGTGCCAGCAGTGAAGGGGGAGATAACACTGAAGCTTTCTTT.